The next 30 T cell receptor beta chains were all read from a single sample in a study of blood T cell repertoires in COVID-19. The data were produced by immunoSEQ multiplex PCR, yet TCRdb's version contains in-frame clones alone and is incomplete. The sample has under 140,000 clones, around 90% seen once. Sequenced sample: peripheral blood. Source of these receptors: a human donor in a cohort sampled during active COVID-19.

The rearrangement uses TRBV3-1 (or the pseudogene TRBV3-2) and TRBJ1-5; 7 bases fit TRBD1. In germline, CDR1 is LGHDT, CDR2 YNNKEL (reference sequence). V was clipped by 4 bases and J by 7 bases; unmatched bases: 4. The CDR3 runs 13 residues. The CDR3 region is CASSRQGGQPQHF. CDR3 DNA: TGTGCCAGCAGCCGACAGGGAGGACAGCCCCAGCATTTT.

DNA for the CDR3: TGTGCCAGCAGTGCCGAAGTGGACTTTCAATCACCCCTCCACTTT. It specifies CASSAEVDFQSPLHF. The genes are TRBV6-6 and TRBJ1-6; D is ambiguous. The V and J ends lost 5 bases and 10 bases respectively, with 18 bases between them. From germline, CDR1 is MNHNY and CDR2 SVGAGI (reference sequence). The CDR3 has 15 residues.

This clone was seen only once. The rearrangement links TRBV7-9 to TRBJ1-3; tentatively, D is TRBD1 (5 bases). Per the germline V gene, CDR1 is SEHNR and CDR2 is FQNEAQ (reference sequence). The CDR3 has 15 amino acids. V shed 2 bases and J shed 0 bases, with 8 bases lying between them. The CDR3 loop reads CASSLPQGSGNTIYF. The CDR3 coding sequence is TGTGCCAGCAGCTTACCCCAGGGCTCTGGAAACACCATATATTTT. The full variable domain, with the rest looked up from reference TRBV7-9 and TRBJ1-3, is DTGVSQNPRHKITKRGQNVTFRCDPISEHNRLYWYRQTLGQGPEFLTYFQNEAQLEKSRLLSDRFSAERPKGSFSTLEIQRTEQGDSAMYLCASSLPQGSGNTIYFGEGSWLTVV.

V and J are TRBV5-5 and TRBJ2-7; D might be TRBD2 (6 bases). The V gene lost 0 bases and the J gene lost 2 bases, with 12 bases spanning the gap. The CDR3 runs to 15 residues. Germline assignment: CDR1 SGHKS and CDR2 YYEKEE (reference sequence). The CDR3 sequence: CASSLAGLGTYEQYF. The CDR3 nucleotides are TGTGCCAGCAGCTTGGCGGGACTTGGTACCTACGAGCAGTACTTC.

This clone showed up just once. V usage is TRBV6-1 and J usage is TRBJ2-1; 8 bases agree with TRBD1. The CDR3 runs to 16 residues. Germline V lookup: CDR1 MNHNS, CDR2 SASEGT. The ends lost 6 bases at V and 4 bases at J; junction bases unmatched: 11. The CDR3 coding sequence is TGTGCCAGCAGAGAAAGCAGGGGGCTGTCGTACAATGAGCAGTTCTTC. This translates into CASRESRGLSYNEQFF.

The chain is built from TRBV10-3 and TRBJ1-2; D not certain. V was pared by 0 bases and J by 0 bases, with 8 bases between. The CDR3 has 15 amino acids. From germline, CDR1 is ENHRY and CDR2 SYGVKD. CDR3 sequence reads: CAISESRSSNYGYTF. For the CDR3, the DNA is TGTGCCATCAGTGAGTCTCGGTCGTCTAACTATGGCTACACCTTC.

The chain's CDR3 is CAWSEGQVSPQHF. The CDR3, as DNA: TGTGCCTGGAGTGAGGGACAGGTTTCGCCCCAGCATTTT. The chain links TRBV30 to TRBJ1-5; 8 positions agree with TRBD1. Germline V gives CDR1 GTSNPN, CDR2 SVGIG (reference sequence). The CDR3 runs to 13 residues. J was trimmed by 9 bases and V by 1 base; bases with no gene match: 5.

The chain couples TRBV4-1 to TRBJ2-1; 7 bases fit TRBD1. J was trimmed by 16 bases and V by 0 bases; bases with no gene match: 12. In germline, CDR1 is MGHRA, CDR2 YSYEKL. The CDR3 runs 14 residues. The CDR3 DNA is TGCGCCAGCAGCCAAGATCTTGAGGGGGCGGTAGATTTCTTC. It is translated as CASSQDLEGAVDFF.

V is TRBV25-1 and J is TRBJ1-3, with 11 bases aligning to TRBD1. The trim removed 6 bases at V and 3 bases at J, leaving 4 bases unmatched. The CDR3 contains 15 residues. Germline CDR1 and CDR2: MGHDK and SYGVNS. The CDR3 nucleotides read TGTGCCAGCAGCCGGACAGGGGGCTTTGGAAACACCATATATTTT. Its protein is CASSRTGGFGNTIYF.

This rearrangement joins TRBV11-3 to TRBJ1-1, with a tentative D call TRBD1 (6 bases). Trimming stripped 3 bases from V and 0 bases from J, with 11 bases between. Germline V CDR1 and CDR2: SGHNT, YENEEA. CDR3 length: 15 residues. The CDR3: CASSLQGSMNTEAFF. Written as DNA, the CDR3 is TGTGCCAGCAGCTTGCAGGGGTCTATGAACACTGAAGCTTTCTTT.

As concerns this clone: Relative to the germline gene, one junction end is altered; a read error may explain this. The chain combines TRBV12-3 or TRBV12-4 with TRBJ2-1, with a tentative D call TRBD2 (6 bases). The CDR3 has 12 residues. CDR3 amino acids: CASSLGGWARVF. The CDR3 nucleotides are TGTGCCAGCAGTTTGGGGGGATGGGCACGTGTCTTC.

This chain connects TRBV25-1 to TRBJ1-2; D possibly corresponds to TRBD1 (6 bases). The length of the CDR3 is 15 residues. Germline V gene lookup returns CDR1 MGHDK and CDR2 SYGVNS. With 1 base removed from V and 8 bases from J, the gap between germline ends came to 17 bases. The CDR3 spells CASSELGDTLFGYTF. The CDR3 DNA sequence: TGTGCCAGCAGTGAATTGGGGGACACTCTTTTCGGCTACACCTTC.

V gene TRBV7-2 combines with J gene TRBJ2-1; TRBD2 matches 12 bases. V shed 4 bases, J shed 0 bases, and the junction held 7 bases outside the gene matches. Germline CDR1 is SGHTA and CDR2 is FQGNSA. The CDR3 length is 18 residues. As DNA, the CDR3 is TGTGCCAGCAGCTCACCTACTAGCGGGGGGAGCTCCTACAATGAGCAGTTCTTC. Translating it yields CASSSPTSGGSSYNEQFF.

This clone was counted only a few times. The chain employs TRBV2 and TRBJ1-6, with no clear D. In germline, CDR1 is SNHLY, CDR2 FYNNEI. There are 13 residues in the CDR3. V lost 1 base to trimming and J lost 9 bases, with 7 bases between them. The CDR3 region has the DNA TGTGCCAGCAGTGAAGAGGCAGGTTCACCCCTCCACTTT. Protein: CASSEEAGSPLHF.

The rearrangement links TRBV12-3 or TRBV12-4 to TRBJ1-2; unclear D gene. The V and J ends lost 5 bases and 2 bases respectively, with 6 bases between them. The CDR3 totals 12 residues. CDR3 sequence (DNA): TGTGCCAGCAGTCTACAGAACTATGGCTACACCTTC. It is translated as CASSLQNYGYTF.

The chain combines TRBV7-8 with TRBJ1-2, with 12 nucleotides matching TRBD1. Germline loops: CDR1 SGHVS, CDR2 FQNEAQ. The CDR3 totals 16 residues. Trimming removed 1 base from V and 8 bases from J; junction bases left unmatched: 8. In DNA form, the CDR3 reads TGTGCCAGCAGCTTAGGCGGGACAGGGGGCAGTACGGGCTACACCTTC. It yields the protein CASSLGGTGGSTGYTF.

This clone was detected only once. CDR3 protein: CASSLDSDTQYF. CDR3 in DNA: TGTGCCAGCAGCTTAGACTCGGATACGCAGTATTTT. V and J are TRBV11-2 and TRBJ2-3; unclear D gene. Trimming pared 0 bases from V and 6 bases from J, leaving 4 bases between. Germline V gene data show CDR1 as SGHAT and CDR2 as FQNNGV. This CDR3 contains 12 residues.

The chain uses TRBV5-1 and TRBJ2-2, with a possible D match to TRBD1 (6 bases). The CDR3 runs to 15 residues. V was trimmed by 4 bases and J by 0 bases, leaving 10 bases between them. Germline CDR1 and CDR2: SGHRS and YFSETQ. The CDR3 coding sequence is TGCGCCAGCAGCACCAACAGGGCGAACACCGGGGAGCTGTTTTTT. Residues: CASSTNRANTGELFF.

V and J are TRBV7-8 and TRBJ1-1; TRBD1 matches at 7 bases. V was pared by 1 base and J by 0 bases, with 5 bases of the junction left unmatched. The CDR3 loop spans 16 amino acids. Germline assignment: CDR1 SGHVS and CDR2 FQNEAQ. DNA for the CDR3: TGTGCCAGCAGCTTAGGGACTGGGACAGTGAACACTGAAGCTTTCTTT. It encodes CASSLGTGTVNTEAFF.

As DNA, the CDR3 is TGTGCCACTTCCGCGGGGGGGAGTGAAAAACTGTTTTTT. It yields the protein CATSAGGSEKLFF. The V call is TRBV18, the J call TRBJ1-4, with TRBD1 as a possible D gene (5 bases). CDR3 length: 13 residues. The germline CDR1 and CDR2 sequences are KGHSH and LQKENI. V was trimmed by 10 bases and J by 7 bases, leaving 16 bases between them.

The chain combines TRBV9 with TRBJ1-5; D is ambiguous. Germline-derived CDR1 and CDR2 are SGDLS and YYNGEE. The germline V and J ends were trimmed by 3 bases and 7 bases, with 14 bases remaining between them. CDR3 length: 14 residues. CDR3 in DNA: TGTGCCAGCAGCGCCATTGACCGGGGACAGCCCCAGCATTTT. This translates into CASSAIDRGQPQHF.

This clone was observed a few times. The CDR3 loop reads CASSLPAGPSHYEQYF. DNA for the CDR3: TGTGCCAGCAGCTTACCCGCGGGACCCTCTCACTACGAGCAGTACTTC. The rearrangement uses TRBV11-2 and TRBJ2-7, with D possibly TRBD2 on 6 matching bases. Germline V gene lookup returns CDR1 SGHAT and CDR2 FQNNGV. CDR3 length: 16 residues. Trimming left V 2 bases short and J 3 bases short, with 17 bases between.

The chain links TRBV29-1 to TRBJ1-1; 11 bases map to TRBD1. The CDR3 contains 13 residues. Germline V gene sequence: CDR1 SQVTM, CDR2 ANQGSEA. J was trimmed by 5 bases and V by 7 bases; bases with no gene match: 6. DNA of the CDR3: TGCAGCGGGACAGGGGGCGCGGAGACTGAAGCTTTCTTT. Its translation: CSGTGGAETEAFF.

This clone was observed a few times. J is TRBJ1-1 and V is TRBV5-4, with D possibly matching TRBD1 (6 bases). Germline CDR1 is SGHNT and CDR2 is YYREEE (reference sequence). There are 11 residues in the CDR3. The V end lost 3 bases, the J end lost 10 bases, and 10 bases lay between the germline ends. CDR3 sequence: CASSSGGPAFF. CDR3 bases: TGTGCCAGCAGCTCGGGGGGCCCAGCTTTCTTT.

V usage is TRBV7-3 and J usage is TRBJ2-1, with 7 nucleotides matching TRBD2. CDR3 length: 15 amino acids. CDR1 SGHTA and CDR2 FQGTGA come from the germline V gene. J gave up 5 bases and V 5 bases, and 9 bases lay outside the gene matches. The CDR3: CASSKGREPHNEQFF. The CDR3, as DNA: TGTGCCAGCAGCAAAGGGCGGGAGCCACACAATGAGCAGTTCTTC.

This chain joins TRBV2 and TRBJ2-7; 7 positions match TRBD1. Per the germline V gene, CDR1 is SNHLY and CDR2 is FYNNEI. V was clipped by 6 bases and J by 2 bases; unmatched bases: 19. This CDR3 region has 18 residues. DNA for the CDR3: TGTGCCAGCAGCGCAATTCTTCGGGACAGATATTACACCTACGAGCAGTACTTC. Its protein product is CASSAILRDRYYTYEQYF. Complete variable domain (other parts from reference TRBV2 and TRBJ2-7): EPEVTQTPSHQVTQMGQEVILRCVPISNHLYFYWYRQILGQKVEFLVSFYNNEISEKSEIFDDQFSVERPDGSNFTLKIRSTKLEDSAMYFCASSAILRDRYYTYEQYFGPGTRLTVT.

The V and J genes are TRBV15 and TRBJ1-2; weak D call: TRBD1 (5 bases). From germline, CDR1 is LNHNV and CDR2 YYDKDF (reference sequence). Trimming took 5 bases from V and 5 from J, leaving 9 bases between them. The CDR3 loop spans 12 amino acids. The CDR3 protein is CATSVTGYGYTF. CDR3 sequence (DNA): TGTGCCACCAGCGTTACAGGATATGGCTACACCTTC. Combining the CDR3 with reference TRBV15 and TRBJ1-2 gives the whole variable domain DAMVIQNPRYQVTQFGKPVTLSCSQTLNHNVMYWYQQKSSQAPKLLFHYYDKDFNNEADTPDNFQSRRPNTSFCFLDIRSPGLGDTAMYLCATSVTGYGYTFGSGTRLTVV.

This chain links TRBV11-3 with TRBJ2-1, with TRBD2 identical over 13 bases. CDR3 size: 15 residues. Germline assignment: CDR1 SGHNT and CDR2 YENEEA. V trimming: 5 bases; J trimming: 6 bases; junction bases outside the gene matches: 4. This CDR3 is CASSRTSGSRNEQFF. CDR3 DNA: TGTGCCAGCAGCCGGACTAGCGGGAGTCGCAATGAGCAGTTCTTC.

The V call is TRBV29-1, the J call TRBJ2-7; 11 positions agree with TRBD2. The CDR3 length is 12 residues. V lost 5 bases and J lost 3; bases outside the gene matches: 0. CDR1 and CDR2 from the germline V gene are SQVTM and ANQGSEA. In DNA, the CDR3 is TGCAGCGTTACTAGCGGGAGCTACGAGCAGTACTTC. The encoded protein is CSVTSGSYEQYF.

This chain connects TRBV9 to TRBJ2-1; maybe TRBD2 (5 bases). This CDR3 has 13 amino acids. The germline V gene encodes CDR1 SGDLS and CDR2 YYNGEE. V lost 2 bases and J 5 bases, leaving 8 bases between the germline ends. The CDR3 reads CASSVGVNNEQFF. CDR3 bases: TGTGCCAGCAGCGTCGGGGTTAACAATGAGCAGTTCTTC.